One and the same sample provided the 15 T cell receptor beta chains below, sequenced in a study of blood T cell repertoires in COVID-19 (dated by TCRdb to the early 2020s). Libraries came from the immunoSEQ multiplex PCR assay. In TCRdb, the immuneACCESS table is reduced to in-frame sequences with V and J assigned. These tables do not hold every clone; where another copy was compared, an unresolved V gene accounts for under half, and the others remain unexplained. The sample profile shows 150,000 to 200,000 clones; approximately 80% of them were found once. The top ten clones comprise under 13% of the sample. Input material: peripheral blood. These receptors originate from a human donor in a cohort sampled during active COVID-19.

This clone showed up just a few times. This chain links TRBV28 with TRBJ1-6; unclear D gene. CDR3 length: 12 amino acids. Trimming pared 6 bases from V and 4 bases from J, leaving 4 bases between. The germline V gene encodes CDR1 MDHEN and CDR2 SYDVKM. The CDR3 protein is CASRQYNSPLHF. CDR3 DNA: TGTGCCAGCAGACAGTATAATTCACCCCTCCACTTT.

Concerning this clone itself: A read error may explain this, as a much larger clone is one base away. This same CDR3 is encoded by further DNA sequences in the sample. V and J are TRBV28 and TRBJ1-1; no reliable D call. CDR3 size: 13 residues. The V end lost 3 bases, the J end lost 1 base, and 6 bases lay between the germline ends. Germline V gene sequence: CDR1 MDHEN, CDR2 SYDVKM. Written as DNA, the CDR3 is TGTGCCAGCAGTTTTGGCAGGAACACTGAAGCTTTCTTT. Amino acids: CASSFGRNTEAFF.

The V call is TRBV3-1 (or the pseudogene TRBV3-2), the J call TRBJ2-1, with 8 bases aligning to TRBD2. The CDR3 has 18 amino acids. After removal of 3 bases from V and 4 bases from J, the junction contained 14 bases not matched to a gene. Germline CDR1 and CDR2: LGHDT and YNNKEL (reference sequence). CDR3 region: CASSHSISGAGGYNEQFF. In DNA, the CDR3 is TGTGCCAGCAGCCATAGTATTAGCGGGGCGGGGGGTTACAATGAGCAGTTCTTC.

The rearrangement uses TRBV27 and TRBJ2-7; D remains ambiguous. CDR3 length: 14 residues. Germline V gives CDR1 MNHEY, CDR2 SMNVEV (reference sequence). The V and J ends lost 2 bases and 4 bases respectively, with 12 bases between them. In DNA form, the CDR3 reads TGTGCCAGCAGTTTAAGCGTTATGGGTTACGAGCAGTACTTC. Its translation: CASSLSVMGYEQYF.

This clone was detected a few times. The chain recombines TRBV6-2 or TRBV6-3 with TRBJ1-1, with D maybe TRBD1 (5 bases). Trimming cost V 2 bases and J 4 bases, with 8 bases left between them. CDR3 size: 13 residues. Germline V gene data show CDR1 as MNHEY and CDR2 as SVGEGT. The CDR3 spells CASSYGQGTEAFF. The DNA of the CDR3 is TGTGCCAGCAGTTACGGGCAGGGCACTGAAGCTTTCTTT.

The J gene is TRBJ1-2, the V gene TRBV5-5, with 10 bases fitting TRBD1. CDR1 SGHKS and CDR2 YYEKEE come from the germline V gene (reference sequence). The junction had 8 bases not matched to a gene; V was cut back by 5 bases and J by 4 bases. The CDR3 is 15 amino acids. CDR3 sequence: CASRPPGQGSYGYTF. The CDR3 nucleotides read TGTGCCAGCAGGCCTCCGGGACAGGGGAGCTATGGCTACACCTTC.

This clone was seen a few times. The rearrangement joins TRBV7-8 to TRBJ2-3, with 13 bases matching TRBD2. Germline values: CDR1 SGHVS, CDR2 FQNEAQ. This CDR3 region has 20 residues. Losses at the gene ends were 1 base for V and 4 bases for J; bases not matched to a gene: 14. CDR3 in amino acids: CASSLVSALRLAGGADTQYF. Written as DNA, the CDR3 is TGTGCCAGCAGCTTAGTCTCTGCGTTGAGACTAGCGGGAGGCGCAGATACGCAGTATTTT.

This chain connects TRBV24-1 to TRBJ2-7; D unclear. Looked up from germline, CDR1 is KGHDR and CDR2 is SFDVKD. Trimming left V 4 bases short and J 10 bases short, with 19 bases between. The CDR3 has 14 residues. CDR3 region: CATSDYSGLRGQYF. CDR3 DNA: TGTGCCACCAGTGACTACTCTGGGTTACGAGGCCAGTACTTC.

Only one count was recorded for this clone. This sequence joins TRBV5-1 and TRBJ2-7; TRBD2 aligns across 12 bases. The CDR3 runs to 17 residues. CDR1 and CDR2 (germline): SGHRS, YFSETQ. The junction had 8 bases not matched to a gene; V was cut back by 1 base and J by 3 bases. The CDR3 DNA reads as TGCGCCAGCAGCTTGATTATGGGGACTAGCGGGTTCTACGAGCAGTACTTC. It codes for CASSLIMGTSGFYEQYF.

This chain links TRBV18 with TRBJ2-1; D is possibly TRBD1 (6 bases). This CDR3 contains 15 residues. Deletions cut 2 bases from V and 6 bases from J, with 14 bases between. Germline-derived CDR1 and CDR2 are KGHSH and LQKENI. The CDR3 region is CASSPSGSGANEQFF. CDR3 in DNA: TGTGCCAGCTCACCAAGTGGCTCAGGGGCCAATGAGCAGTTCTTC. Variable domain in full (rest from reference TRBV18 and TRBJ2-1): NAGVMQNPRHLVRRRGQEARLRCSPMKGHSHVYWYRQLPEEGLKFMVYLQKENIIDESGMPKERFSAEFPKEGPSILRIQQVVRGDSAAYFCASSPSGSGANEQFFGPGTRLTVL.

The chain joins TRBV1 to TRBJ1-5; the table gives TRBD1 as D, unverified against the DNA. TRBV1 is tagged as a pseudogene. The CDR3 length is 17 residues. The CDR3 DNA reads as TGCACCAGCAGCCAAAAGCCCGACAGATATAGCAATCAGCCCCAGCATTTT. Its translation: CTSSQKPDRYSNQPQHF.

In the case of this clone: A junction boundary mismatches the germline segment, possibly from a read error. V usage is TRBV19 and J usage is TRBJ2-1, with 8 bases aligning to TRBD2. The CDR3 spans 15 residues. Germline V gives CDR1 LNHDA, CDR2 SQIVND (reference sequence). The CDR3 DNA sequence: TGTGCCAGTAGTAACCTGGCGGGAGGATACAGTGAGCAGTTCTTC. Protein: CASSNLAGGYSEQFF.

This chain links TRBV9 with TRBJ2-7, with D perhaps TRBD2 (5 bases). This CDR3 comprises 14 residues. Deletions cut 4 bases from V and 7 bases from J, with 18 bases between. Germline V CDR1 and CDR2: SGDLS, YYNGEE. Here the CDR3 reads CASSRAGRGWEQYF. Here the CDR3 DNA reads TGTGCCAGCAGCCGGGCCGGCCGGGGATGGGAGCAGTACTTC. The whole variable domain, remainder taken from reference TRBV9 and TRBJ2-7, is DSGVTQTPKHLITATGQRVTLRCSPRSGDLSVYWYQQSLDQGLQFLIQYYNGEERAKGNILERFSAQQFPDLHSELNLSSLELGDSALYFCASSRAGRGWEQYFGPGTRLTVT.

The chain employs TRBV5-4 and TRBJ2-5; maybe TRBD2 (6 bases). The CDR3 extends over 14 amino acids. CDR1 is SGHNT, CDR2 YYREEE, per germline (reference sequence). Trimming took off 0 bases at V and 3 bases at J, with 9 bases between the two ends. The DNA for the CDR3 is TGTGCCAGCAGCTTGGGAGGAGGGGAAGAGACCCAGTACTTC. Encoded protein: CASSLGGGEETQYF.

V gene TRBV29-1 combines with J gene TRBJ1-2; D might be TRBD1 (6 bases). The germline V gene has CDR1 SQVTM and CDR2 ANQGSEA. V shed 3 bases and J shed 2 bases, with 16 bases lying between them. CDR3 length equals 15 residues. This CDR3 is CSVERQGNDNYGYTF. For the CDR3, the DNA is TGCAGCGTTGAGAGGCAGGGGAACGACAACTATGGCTACACCTTC.